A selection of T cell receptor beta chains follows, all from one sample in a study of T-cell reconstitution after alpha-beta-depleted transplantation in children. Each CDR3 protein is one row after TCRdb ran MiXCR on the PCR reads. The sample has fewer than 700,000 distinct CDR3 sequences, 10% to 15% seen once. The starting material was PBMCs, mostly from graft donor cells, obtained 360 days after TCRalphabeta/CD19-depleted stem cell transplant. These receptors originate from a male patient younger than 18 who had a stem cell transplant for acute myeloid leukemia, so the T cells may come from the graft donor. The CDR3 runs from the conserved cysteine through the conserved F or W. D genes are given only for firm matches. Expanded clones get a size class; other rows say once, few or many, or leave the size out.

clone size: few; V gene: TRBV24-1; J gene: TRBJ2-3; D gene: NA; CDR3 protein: CATEGLPDTQYF; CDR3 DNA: TGTGCCACCGAGGGCCTTCCAGATACGCAGTATTTT
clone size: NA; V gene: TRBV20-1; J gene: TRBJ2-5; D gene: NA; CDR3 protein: CSAPARGETQYF; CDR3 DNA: TGCAGTGCGCCAGCTAGAGGAGAGACCCAGTACTTC
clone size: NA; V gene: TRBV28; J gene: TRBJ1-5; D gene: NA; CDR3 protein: CASSSRGGGQPQHF; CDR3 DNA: TGTGCCAGCAGTTCCAGGGGAGGCGGTCAGCCCCAGCATTTT
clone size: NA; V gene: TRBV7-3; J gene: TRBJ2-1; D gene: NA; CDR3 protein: CASSFGGLPYNEQFF; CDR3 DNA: TGTGCCAGCAGCTTTGGCGGACTACCTTACAATGAGCAGTTCTTC
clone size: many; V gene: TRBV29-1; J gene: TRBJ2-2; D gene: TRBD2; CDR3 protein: CSVWTSGSGTGELFF; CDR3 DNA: TGCAGCGTCTGGACTAGCGGGAGTGGCACCGGGGAGCTGTTTTTT
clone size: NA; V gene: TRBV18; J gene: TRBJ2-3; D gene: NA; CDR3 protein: CASSPLQGPDTQYF; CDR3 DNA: TGTGCCAGCTCACCACTCCAGGGCCCAGATACGCAGTATTTT
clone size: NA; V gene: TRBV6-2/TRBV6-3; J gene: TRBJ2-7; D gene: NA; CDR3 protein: CASSSGTYLYEQYF; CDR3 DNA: TGTGCCAGCAGTTCCGGGACATACCTATACGAGCAGTACTTC
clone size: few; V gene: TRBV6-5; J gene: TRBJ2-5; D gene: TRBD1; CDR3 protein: CASSYRDRKTGETQYF; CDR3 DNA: TGTGCCAGCAGTTACCGGGACAGGAAAACTGGGGAGACCCAGTACTTC
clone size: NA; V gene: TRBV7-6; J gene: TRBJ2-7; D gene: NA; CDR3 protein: CASSLEGGTHSYEQYF; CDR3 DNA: TGTGCCAGCAGCTTAGAAGGCGGGACCCACTCCTACGAGCAGTACTTC
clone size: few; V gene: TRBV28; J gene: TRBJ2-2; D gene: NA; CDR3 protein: CASRLVTPGELFF; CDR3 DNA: TGTGCCAGCAGGCTAGTGACTCCCGGGGAGCTGTTTTTT
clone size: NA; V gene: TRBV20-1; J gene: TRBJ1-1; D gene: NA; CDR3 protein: CSARVDSRANTEAFF; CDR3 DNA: TGCAGTGCTAGGGTCGACAGTCGGGCAAACACTGAAGCTTTCTTT
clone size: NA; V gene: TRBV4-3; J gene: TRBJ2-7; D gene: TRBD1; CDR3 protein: CASSQAGGGTGGNEQYF; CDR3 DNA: TGCGCCAGCAGCCAAGCGGGGGGAGGGACAGGGGGCAACGAGCAGTACTTC
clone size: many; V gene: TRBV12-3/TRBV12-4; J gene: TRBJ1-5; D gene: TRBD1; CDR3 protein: CASSLRQGAGNQPQHF; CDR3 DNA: TGTGCCAGCAGTTTGAGACAGGGGGCAGGCAATCAGCCCCAGCATTTT
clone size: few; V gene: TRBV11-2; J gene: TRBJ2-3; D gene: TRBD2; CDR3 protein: CASSLEGTTFTDTQYF; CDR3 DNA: TGTGCCAGCAGCTTAGAAGGGACTACATTCACAGATACGCAGTATTTT
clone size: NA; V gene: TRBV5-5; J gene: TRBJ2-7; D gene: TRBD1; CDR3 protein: CASSLGVGTGGYEQYF; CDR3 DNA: TGTGCCAGCAGCTTGGGGGTTGGGACAGGGGGCTACGAGCAGTACTTC
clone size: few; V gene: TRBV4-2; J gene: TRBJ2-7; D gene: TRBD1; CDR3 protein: CASSQDWGQGTYEQYF; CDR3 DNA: TGTGCCAGCAGCCAAGATTGGGGACAGGGTACCTACGAGCAGTACTTC
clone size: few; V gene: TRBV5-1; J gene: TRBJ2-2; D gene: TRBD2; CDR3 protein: CASSFGLANTGELFF; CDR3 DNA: TGCGCCAGCAGCTTCGGACTAGCGAACACCGGGGAGCTGTTTTTT
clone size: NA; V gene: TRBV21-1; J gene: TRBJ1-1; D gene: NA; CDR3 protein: CASSKEGPGGVTEAFF; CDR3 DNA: TGTGCCAGCAGCAAAGAAGGGCCAGGGGGCGTAACTGAAGCTTTCTTT
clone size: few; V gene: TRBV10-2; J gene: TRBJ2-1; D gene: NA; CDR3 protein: CASRDSRTAGVRNEQFF; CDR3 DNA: TGCGCCAGCAGGGACAGTCGGACGGCGGGAGTGAGAAATGAGCAGTTCTTC
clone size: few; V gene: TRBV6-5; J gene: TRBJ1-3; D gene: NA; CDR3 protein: CASRHDNTIYF; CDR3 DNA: TGTGCCAGCAGGCATGACAACACCATATATTTT
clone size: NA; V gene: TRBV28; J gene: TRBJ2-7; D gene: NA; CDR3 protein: CASSLRRGTWIGSERYF; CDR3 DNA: TGTGCCAGCAGTTTGCGGAGGGGGACTTGGATTGGGTCTGAGCGGTACTTC
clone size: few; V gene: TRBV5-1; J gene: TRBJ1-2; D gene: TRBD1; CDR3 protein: CASSLQTGLDGYTF; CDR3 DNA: TGCGCCAGCAGCTTGCAGACAGGGTTGGATGGCTACACCTTC
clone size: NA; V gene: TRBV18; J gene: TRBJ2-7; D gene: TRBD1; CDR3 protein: CASSPGQGIEQYF; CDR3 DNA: TGTGCCAGCTCACCGGGACAGGGAATCGAGCAGTACTTC
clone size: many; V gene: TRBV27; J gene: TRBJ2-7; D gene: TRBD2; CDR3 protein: CASSRLLGRGRAGEQYF; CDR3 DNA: TGTGCCAGCAGTCGACTCCTCGGCCGCGGGAGGGCCGGGGAGCAGTACTTC
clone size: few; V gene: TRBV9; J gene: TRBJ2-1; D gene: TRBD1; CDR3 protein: CASSVKPGGMGYNEQFF; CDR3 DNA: TGTGCCAGCAGCGTAAAGCCAGGGGGCATGGGCTACAATGAGCAGTTCTTC
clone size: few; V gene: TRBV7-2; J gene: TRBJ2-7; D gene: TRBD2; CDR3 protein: CASSSAGTSGSLYEQYF; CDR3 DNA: TGTGCCAGCAGCTCCGCCGGGACTAGCGGGAGTTTGTACGAGCAGTACTTC
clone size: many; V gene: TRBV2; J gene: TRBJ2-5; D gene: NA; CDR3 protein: CASWPGDETQYF; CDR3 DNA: TGTGCCAGCTGGCCAGGGGATGAGACCCAGTACTTC
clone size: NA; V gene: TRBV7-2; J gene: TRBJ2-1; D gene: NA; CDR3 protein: CASKLVVYNEQFF; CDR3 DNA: TGTGCCAGCAAACTAGTCGTCTACAATGAGCAGTTCTTC
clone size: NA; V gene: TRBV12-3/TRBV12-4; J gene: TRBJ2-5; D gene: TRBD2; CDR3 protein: CASGASGIYQETQYF; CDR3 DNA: TGTGCCAGCGGAGCTAGCGGGATCTACCAAGAGACCCAGTACTTC
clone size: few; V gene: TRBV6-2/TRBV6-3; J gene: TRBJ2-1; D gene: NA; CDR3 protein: CASRREYVGEQFF; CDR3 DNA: TGTGCCAGCAGACGGGAGTATGTTGGTGAGCAGTTCTTC
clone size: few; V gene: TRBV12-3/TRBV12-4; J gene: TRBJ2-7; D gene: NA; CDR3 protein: CASSLRALSSYEQYF; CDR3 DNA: TGTGCCAGCAGTTTAAGGGCTCTTTCATCCTACGAGCAGTACTTC
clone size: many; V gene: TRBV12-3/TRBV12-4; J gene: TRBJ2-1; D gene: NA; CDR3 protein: CASSLILGGSPYNEQFF; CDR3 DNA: TGTGCCAGCAGTTTAATTTTGGGCGGGTCCCCCTACAATGAGCAGTTCTTC
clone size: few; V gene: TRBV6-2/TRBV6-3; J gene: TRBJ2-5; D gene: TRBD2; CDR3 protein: CASSFPSGRETQYF; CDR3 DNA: TGTGCCAGCAGTTTTCCTAGCGGGAGGGAGACCCAGTACTTC
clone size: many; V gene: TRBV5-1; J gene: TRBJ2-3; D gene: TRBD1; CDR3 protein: CASSSRTGTTDTQYF; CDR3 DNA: TGCGCCAGCAGCTCCCGGACAGGGACCACAGATACGCAGTATTTT
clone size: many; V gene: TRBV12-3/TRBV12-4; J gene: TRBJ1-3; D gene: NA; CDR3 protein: CASSLINTIYF; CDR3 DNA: TGTGCCAGCAGTTTGATAAACACCATATATTTT
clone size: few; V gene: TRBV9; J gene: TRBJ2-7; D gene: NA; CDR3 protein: CASSVAAFSYEQYF; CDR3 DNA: TGTGCCAGCAGCGTAGCGGCCTTCTCCTACGAGCAGTACTTC
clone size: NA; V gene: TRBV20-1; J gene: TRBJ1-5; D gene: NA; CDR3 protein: CSPRRFYSNQPQHF; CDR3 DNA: TGCAGTCCCAGACGCTTTTATAGCAATCAGCCCCAGCATTTT
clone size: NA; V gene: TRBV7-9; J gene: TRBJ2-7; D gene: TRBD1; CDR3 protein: CATYRGPSEQYF; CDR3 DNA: TGTGCCACCTACAGGGGGCCAAGCGAGCAGTACTTC
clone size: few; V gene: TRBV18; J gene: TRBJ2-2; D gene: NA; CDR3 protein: CASSPRGDPSAGELFF; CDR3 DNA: TGTGCCAGCTCACCACGAGGGGACCCCAGCGCCGGGGAGCTGTTTTTT
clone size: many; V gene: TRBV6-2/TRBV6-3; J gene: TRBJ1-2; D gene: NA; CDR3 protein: CASSYKGLDYGYTF; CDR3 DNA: TGTGCCAGCAGTTACAAGGGACTTGACTATGGCTACACCTTC
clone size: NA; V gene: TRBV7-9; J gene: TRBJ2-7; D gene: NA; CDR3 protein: CASSFHLNEQYF; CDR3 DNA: TGTGCCAGCAGCTTCCATTTGAATGAGCAGTACTTC
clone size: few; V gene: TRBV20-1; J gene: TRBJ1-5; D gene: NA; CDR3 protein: CSAPGWTARQPQHF; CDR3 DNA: TGCAGTGCTCCAGGATGGACAGCGCGTCAGCCCCAGCATTTT
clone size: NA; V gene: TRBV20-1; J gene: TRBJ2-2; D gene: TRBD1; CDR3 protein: CSASPPGGLTGELFF; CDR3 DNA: TGCAGTGCTAGTCCCCCAGGGGGCCTCACCGGGGAGCTGTTTTTT
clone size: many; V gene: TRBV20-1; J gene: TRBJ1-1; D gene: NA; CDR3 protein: CSAAPSGRTEAFF; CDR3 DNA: TGCAGTGCTGCGCCATCAGGTAGGACTGAAGCTTTCTTT
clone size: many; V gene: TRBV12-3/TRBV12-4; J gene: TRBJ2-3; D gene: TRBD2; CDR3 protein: CASSVQGLAATDTQYF; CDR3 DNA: TGTGCCAGCAGTGTACAGGGACTAGCGGCCACAGATACGCAGTATTTT
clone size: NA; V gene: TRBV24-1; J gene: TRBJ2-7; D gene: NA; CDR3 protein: CATNHPGQYEQYF; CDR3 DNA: TGTGCCACCAACCACCCCGGTCAATACGAGCAGTACTTC
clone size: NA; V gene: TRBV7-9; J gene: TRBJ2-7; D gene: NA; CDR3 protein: CASSLDLTIPEQYF; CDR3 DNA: TGTGCCAGCAGCCTAGACTTGACCATCCCCGAGCAGTACTTC
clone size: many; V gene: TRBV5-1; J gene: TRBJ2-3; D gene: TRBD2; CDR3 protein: CASSPGLVPSTDTQYF; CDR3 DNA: TGCGCCAGCAGCCCCGGACTAGTGCCGTCCACAGATACGCAGTATTTT
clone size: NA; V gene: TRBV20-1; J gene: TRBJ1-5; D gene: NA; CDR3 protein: CSAWDQVAFSNQPQHF; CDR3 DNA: TGCAGTGCTTGGGATCAGGTCGCCTTTAGCAATCAGCCCCAGCATTTT
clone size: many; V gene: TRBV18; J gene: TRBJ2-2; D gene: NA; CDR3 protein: CASSALYTGELFF; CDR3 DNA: TGTGCCAGCTCGGCCCTGTACACCGGGGAGCTGTTTTTT
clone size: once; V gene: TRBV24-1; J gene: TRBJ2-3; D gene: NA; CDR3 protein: CATSHQTASGTDTQYF; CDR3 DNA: TGTGCCACCAGTCATCAAACTGCCAGCGGCACAGATACGCAGTATTTT
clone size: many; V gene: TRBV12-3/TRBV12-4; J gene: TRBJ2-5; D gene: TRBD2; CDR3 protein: CASSFRLAEGFQETQYF; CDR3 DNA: TGTGCCAGCAGTTTTCGACTAGCGGAGGGATTCCAAGAGACCCAGTACTTC
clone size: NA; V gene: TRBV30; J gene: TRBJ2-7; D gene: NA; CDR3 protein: CAWSKMFYEQYF; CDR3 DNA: TGTGCCTGGAGTAAAATGTTTTACGAGCAGTACTTC
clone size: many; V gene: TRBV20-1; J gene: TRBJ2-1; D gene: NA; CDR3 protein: CSAQASQGVYNEQFF; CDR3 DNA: TGCAGTGCACAGGCGTCCCAAGGGGTTTACAATGAGCAGTTCTTC
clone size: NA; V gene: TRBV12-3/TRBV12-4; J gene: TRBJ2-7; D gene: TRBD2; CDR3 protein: CASSLDLAGTYEQYF; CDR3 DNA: TGTGCCAGCAGTTTAGACCTAGCGGGGACCTACGAACAGTACTTC
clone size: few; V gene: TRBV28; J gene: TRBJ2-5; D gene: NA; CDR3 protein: CASSFSLQGNARPQYF; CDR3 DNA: TGTGCCAGCAGTTTTTCCCTACAGGGAAACGCGAGACCCCAGTACTTC
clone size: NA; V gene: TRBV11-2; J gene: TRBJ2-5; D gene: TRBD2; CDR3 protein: CASSVGTSGNPGQETQYF; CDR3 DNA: TGTGCCAGCAGCGTCGGGACTAGCGGCAACCCCGGTCAAGAGACCCAGTACTTC